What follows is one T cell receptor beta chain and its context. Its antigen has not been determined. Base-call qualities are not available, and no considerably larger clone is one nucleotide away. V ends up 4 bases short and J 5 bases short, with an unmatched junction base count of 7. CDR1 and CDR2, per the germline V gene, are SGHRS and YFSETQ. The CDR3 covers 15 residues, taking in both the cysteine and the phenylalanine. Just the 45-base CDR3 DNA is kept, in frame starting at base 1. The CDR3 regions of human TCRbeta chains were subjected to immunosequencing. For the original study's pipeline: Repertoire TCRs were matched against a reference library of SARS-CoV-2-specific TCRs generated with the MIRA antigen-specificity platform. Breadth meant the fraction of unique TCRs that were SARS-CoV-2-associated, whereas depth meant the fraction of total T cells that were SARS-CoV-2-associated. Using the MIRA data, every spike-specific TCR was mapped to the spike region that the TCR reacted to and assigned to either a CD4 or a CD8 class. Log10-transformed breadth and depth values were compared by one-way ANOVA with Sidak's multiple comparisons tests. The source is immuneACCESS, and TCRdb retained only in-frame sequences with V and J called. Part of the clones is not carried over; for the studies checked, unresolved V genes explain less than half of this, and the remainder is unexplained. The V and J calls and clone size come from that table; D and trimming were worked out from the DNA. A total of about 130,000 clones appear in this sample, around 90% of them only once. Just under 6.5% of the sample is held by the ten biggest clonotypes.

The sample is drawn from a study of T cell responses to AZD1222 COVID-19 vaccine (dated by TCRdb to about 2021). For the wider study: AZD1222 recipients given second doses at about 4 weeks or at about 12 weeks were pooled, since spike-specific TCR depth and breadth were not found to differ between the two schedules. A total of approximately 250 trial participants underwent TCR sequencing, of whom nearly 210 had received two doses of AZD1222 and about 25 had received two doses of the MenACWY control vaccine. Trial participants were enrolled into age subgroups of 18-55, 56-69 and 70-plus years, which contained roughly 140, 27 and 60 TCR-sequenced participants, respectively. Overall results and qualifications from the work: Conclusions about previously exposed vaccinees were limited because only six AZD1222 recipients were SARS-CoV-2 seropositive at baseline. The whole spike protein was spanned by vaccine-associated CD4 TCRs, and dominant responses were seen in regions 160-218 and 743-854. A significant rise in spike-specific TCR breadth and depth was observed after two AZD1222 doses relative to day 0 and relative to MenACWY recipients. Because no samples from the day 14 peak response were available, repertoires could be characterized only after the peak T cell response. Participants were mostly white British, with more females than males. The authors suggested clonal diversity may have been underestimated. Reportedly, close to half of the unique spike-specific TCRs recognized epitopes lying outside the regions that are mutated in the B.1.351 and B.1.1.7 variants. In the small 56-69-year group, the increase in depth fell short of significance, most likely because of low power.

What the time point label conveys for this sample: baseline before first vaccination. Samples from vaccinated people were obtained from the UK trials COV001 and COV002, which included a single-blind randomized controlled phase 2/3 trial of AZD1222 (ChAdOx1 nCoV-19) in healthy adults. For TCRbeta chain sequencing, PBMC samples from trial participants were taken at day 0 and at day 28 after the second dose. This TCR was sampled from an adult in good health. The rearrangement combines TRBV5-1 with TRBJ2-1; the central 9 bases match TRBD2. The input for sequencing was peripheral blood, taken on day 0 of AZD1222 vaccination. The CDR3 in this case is CASSPKTSGNNEQFF. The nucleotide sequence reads TGCGCCAGCAGCCCGAAGACTAGCGGAAACAATGAGCAGTTCTTC.